A single sample is the source of the 9 T cell receptor beta chains below, sequenced in a study of CD8 T cells in Susac syndrome. The RNA, roughly 0.45 to 1 ug, was put through reverse transcription using random hexamers. Using its own MiXCR run on the immunoSEQ multiplex PCR reads, TCRdb lists one record per CDR3 protein. The data contain 95,000 or so distinct CDR3 sequences, 80% to 95% of them seen just once; the ten biggest clones take up 0.25% to 0.4%. Sequenced input: CD8+ T cells from PBMCs. The receptors originated from a human donor in good health.

This rearrangement joins TRBV9 to TRBJ1-1, with 7 bases fitting TRBD1. The V segment lost 3 bases and the J segment 4 bases; nucleotides outside the gene matches: 6. CDR3 size: 14 residues. Germline-derived CDR1 and CDR2 are SGDLS and YYNGEE. CDR3 in amino acids: CASSAPGQLTEAFF. CDR3 DNA sequence: TGTGCCAGCAGCGCACCGGGACAGCTCACTGAAGCTTTCTTT.

The chain has TRBV5-1 and TRBJ2-7; no reliable D call. Germline CDR1 SGHRS, CDR2 YFSETQ. The CDR3 is made up of 16 amino acids. V was clipped by 1 base and J by 1 base, with 15 bases between them. The CDR3 here is CASSLSALVMSYEQYF. The DNA of the CDR3 is TGCGCCAGCAGCTTGTCGGCCCTAGTAATGTCCTACGAGCAGTACTTC. Full variable domain (missing parts from reference TRBV5-1 and TRBJ2-7): KAGVTQTPRYLIKTRGQQVTLSCSPISGHRSVSWYQQTPGQGLQFLFEYFSETQRNKGNFPGRFSGRQFSNSRSEMNVSTLELGDSALYLCASSLSALVMSYEQYFGPGTRLTVT.

This clonotype has just a few counts. The V and J genes are TRBV4-1 and TRBJ2-7; unclear D gene. Trimming removed 1 base at V and 4 bases at J, with 8 bases between. The V gene's germline CDR1 is MGHRA and CDR2 YSYEKL. The CDR3 has 13 residues. CDR3 amino acids: CASSQGLGYEQYF. The DNA of the CDR3 is TGCGCCAGCAGCCAAGGCCTCGGATACGAGCAGTACTTC.

The table lists this clonotype with a count of one. The V gene is TRBV9, the J gene TRBJ2-3, with D unclear. The CDR3 spans 13 residues. Per germline, CDR1 SGDLS and CDR2 YYNGEE. Trimming shortened V by 3 bases and J by 4 bases, and 9 bases separated the two germline ends. CDR3 sequence (DNA): TGTGCCAGCAGCGCCAGCCTGCCAGATACGCAGTATTTT. Translating it yields CASSASLPDTQYF.

The V gene is TRBV4-1, the J gene TRBJ2-3, with 8 bases identical to TRBD1. V was pared by 4 bases and J by 4 bases, with 13 bases of the junction left unmatched. Germline CDR1 and CDR2: MGHRA and YSYEKL. This CDR3 is built from 17 residues. CDR3 region: CASSRAADREWADTQYF. CDR3 DNA sequence: TGCGCCAGCAGCCGCGCCGCGGACAGGGAGTGGGCAGATACGCAGTATTTT.

This chain joins TRBV20-1 and TRBJ2-5, with 9 bases aligning to TRBD2. Germline values: CDR1 DFQATT, CDR2 SNEGSKA (reference sequence). Trimming took 2 bases from V and 5 from J; bases not matched to a gene: 6. This CDR3 spans 14 amino acids. The CDR3 sequence is CSARKGTSGETQYF. DNA for the CDR3: TGCAGTGCTAGAAAGGGAACTAGCGGGGAGACCCAGTACTTC.

The chain has TRBV5-6 and TRBJ1-1, with 7 positions matching TRBD1. The CDR3 consists of 15 residues. Germline V gene data show CDR1 as SGHDT and CDR2 as YYEEEE. The junction had 11 bases not matched to a gene; V was cut back by 4 bases and J by 5 bases. In nucleotides, the CDR3 is TGTGCCAGCAGCCCCTCGGGGGGCAGGGGGACTGAAGCTTTCTTT. Encoded protein: CASSPSGGRGTEAFF.

This clonotype was recorded once. The V call is TRBV2, the J call TRBJ2-1, with TRBD2 matching over 8 bases. This CDR3 has 11 amino acids. V lost 4 bases, J lost 13 bases, and 3 bases stayed unmatched. Germline V lookup: CDR1 SNHLY, CDR2 FYNNEI. The CDR3 region has the DNA TGTGCCAGCAGTGTGACTAGCGAACAGTTCTTC. Protein sequence: CASSVTSEQFF.

This sequence joins TRBV27 and TRBJ1-5; D not certain. Per the germline V gene, CDR1 is MNHEY and CDR2 is SMNVEV (reference sequence). Deletions cut 5 bases from V and 5 bases from J, with 13 bases between. This CDR3 has 14 amino acids. The CDR3 DNA is TGTGCCAGCAGTCTTCGACAAAACTATCAGCCCCAGCATTTT. Translated, it gives CASSLRQNYQPQHF.